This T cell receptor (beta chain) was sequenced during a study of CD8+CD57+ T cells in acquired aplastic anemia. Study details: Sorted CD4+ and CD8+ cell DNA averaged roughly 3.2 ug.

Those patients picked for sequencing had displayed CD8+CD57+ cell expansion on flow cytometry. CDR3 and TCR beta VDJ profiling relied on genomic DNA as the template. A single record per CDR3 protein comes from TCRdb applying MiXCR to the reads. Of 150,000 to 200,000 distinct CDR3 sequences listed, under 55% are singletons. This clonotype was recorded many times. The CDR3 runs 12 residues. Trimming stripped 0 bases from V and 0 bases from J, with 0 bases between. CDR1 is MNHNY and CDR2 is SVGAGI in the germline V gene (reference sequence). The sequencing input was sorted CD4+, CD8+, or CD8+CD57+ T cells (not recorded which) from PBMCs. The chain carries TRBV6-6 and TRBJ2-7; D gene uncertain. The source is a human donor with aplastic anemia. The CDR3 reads CASSYSSYEQYF. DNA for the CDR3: TGTGCCAGCAGTTACTCCTCCTACGAGCAGTACTTC.